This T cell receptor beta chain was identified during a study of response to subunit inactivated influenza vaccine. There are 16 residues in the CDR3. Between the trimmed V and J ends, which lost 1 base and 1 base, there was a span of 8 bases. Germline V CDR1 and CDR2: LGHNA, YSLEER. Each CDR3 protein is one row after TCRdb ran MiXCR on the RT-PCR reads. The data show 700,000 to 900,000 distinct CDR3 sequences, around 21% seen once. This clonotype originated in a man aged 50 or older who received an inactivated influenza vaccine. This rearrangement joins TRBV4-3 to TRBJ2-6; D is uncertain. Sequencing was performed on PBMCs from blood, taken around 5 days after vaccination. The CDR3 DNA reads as TGCGCCAGCAGCCAAGGGTTTATTTCTGGGGCCAACGTCCTGACTTTC. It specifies CASSQGFISGANVLTF.